This TCR beta chain was sequenced in a study of blood T cell repertoires in COVID-19. Whole-study context: Spain, Italy and the United States supplied samples that represented acute and convalescent COVID-19. PBMCs, B-cell-depleted T cells, or T cells were the source of the cDNA or gDNA that made up the material.

The CDR3 contains 13 residues. The V end was cut by 0 bases, the J end by 8 bases, with 9 bases between. Looked up from germline, CDR1 is KGHDR and CDR2 is SFDVKD. In the original workflow: Nucleated cell counts were estimated from reference gene primer amplification. TCRdb's table, derived via immunoSEQ multiplex PCR, lists solely in-frame clones and lacks some. That table gives V, J and clone size, and the DNA gave D and trimming. The sample lists about 440,000 clones, approximately 90% occurring once. The rearrangement links TRBV24-1 to TRBJ1-1; D is possibly TRBD1 (6 bases). Input material: peripheral blood. The TCR originated in a woman aged 25 to 39 with acute or convalescent COVID-19. The CDR3 DNA reads as TGTGCCACCAGTGATTTGTCCAGGGGCGAAGCTTTCTTT. This translates into CATSDLSRGEAFF.